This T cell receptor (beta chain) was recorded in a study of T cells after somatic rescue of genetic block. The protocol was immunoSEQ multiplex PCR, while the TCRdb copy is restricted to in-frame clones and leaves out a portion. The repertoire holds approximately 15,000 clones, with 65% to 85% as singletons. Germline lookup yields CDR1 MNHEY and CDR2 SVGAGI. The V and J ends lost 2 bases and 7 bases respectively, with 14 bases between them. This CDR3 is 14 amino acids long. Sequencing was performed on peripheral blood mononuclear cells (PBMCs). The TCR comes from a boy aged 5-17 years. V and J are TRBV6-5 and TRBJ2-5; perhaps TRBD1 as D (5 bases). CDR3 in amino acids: CASSYTDQRGTQYF. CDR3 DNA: TGTGCCAGCAGTTACACCGACCAAAGGGGGACCCAGTACTTC.